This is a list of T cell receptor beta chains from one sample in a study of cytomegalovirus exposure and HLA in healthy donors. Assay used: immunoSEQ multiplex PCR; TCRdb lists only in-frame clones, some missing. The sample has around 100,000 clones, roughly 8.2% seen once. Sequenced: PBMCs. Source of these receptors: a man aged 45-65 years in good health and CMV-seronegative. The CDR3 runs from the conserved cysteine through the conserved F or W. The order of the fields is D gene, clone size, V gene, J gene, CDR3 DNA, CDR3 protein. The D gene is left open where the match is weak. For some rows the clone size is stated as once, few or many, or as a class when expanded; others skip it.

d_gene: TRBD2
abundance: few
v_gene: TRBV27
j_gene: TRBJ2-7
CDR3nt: TGTGCCAGCAGCCTCAACGGACTAGCGGGAGTAGGCTACGAGCAGTACTTC
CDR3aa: CASSLNGLAGVGYEQYF

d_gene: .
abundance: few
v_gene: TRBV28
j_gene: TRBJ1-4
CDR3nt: TGTGCCACCTCCCGAGTTCTAGGGGATGTTAATGAAAAACTGTTTTTT
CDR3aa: CATSRVLGDVNEKLFF

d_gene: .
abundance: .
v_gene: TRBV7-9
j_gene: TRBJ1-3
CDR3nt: TGTGCCAGCAGCCGGGGGGGCGGAAACACCATATATTTT
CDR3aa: CASSRGGGNTIYF

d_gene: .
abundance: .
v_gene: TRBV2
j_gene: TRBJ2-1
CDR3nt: TGTGCCAGCAGTGCGCAGGGTGGTCAATGGGAGCAGTTCTTC
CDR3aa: CASSAQGGQWEQFF

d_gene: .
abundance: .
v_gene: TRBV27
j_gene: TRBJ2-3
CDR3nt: TGTGCCAGCAGTTTAGGCGGGACCCGCACAGATACGCAGTATTTT
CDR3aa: CASSLGGTRTDTQYF

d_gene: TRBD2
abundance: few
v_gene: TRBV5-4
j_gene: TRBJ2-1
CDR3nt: TGTGCCAGAAGCTTGGGGGCGGGAGGATCTTTTAATGAGCAGTTCTTC
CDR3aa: CARSLGAGGSFNEQFF

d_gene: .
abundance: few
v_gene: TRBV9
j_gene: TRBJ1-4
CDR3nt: TGTGCCAGCAGCGTAGTAGGATTGGGAGCGGGAAATGAAAAACTGTTTTTT
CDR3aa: CASSVVGLGAGNEKLFF

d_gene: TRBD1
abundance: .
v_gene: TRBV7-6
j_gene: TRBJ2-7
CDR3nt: TGTGCCAGCAGCCGGGACAGCCTATACTCCTACGAGCAGTACTTC
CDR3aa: CASSRDSLYSYEQYF

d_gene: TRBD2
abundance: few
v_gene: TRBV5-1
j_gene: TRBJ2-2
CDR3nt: TGCGCCAGCAGATATGGGACTAGCGGGATAACCGGGGAGCTGTTTTTT
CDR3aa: CASRYGTSGITGELFF

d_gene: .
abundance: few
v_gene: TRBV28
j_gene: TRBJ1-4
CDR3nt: TGTGCCAGCAGACCCCCCGGACGGGGGAATGAAAAACTGTTTTTT
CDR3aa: CASRPPGRGNEKLFF

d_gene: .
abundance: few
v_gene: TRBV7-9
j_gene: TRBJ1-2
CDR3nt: TGTGCCAGCAGCTCTCCAGGATATGGCTACACCTTC
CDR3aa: CASSSPGYGYTF

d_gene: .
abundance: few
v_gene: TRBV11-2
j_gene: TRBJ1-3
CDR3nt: TGTGCCAGCAGCTTAGCCGGGGGAAACACCATATATTTT
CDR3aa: CASSLAGGNTIYF

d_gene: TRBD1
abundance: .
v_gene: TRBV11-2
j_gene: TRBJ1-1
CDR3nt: TGTGCCAGCAGCCCGGACAGGGGCGGACAGAACACTGAAGCTTTCTTT
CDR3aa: CASSPDRGGQNTEAFF

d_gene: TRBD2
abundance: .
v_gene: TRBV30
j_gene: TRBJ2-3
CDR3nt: TGTGCCGGGCGGGGGTTAGATACGCAGTATTTT
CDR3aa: CAGRGLDTQYF

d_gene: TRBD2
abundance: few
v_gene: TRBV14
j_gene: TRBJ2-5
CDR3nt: TGTGCCAGCAGCCTCGGACTAGCGGGGAGAGAGACCCAGTACTTC
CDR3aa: CASSLGLAGRETQYF

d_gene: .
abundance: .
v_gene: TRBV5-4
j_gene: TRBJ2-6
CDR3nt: TGTGCCAGCAGCCCCCCCTGGCGGGGTTTCCCTGGGGCCAACGTCCTGACTTTC
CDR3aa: CASSPPWRGFPGANVLTF

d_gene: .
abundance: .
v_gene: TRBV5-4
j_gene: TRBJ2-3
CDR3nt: TGTGCCAGCAGCCCCCCCGCGGGGCCGGTGACAGATACGCAGTATTTT
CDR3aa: CASSPPAGPVTDTQYF

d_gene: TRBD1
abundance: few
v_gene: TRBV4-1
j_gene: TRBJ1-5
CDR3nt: TGCGCCAGCAGCCAGCTACTAGGAGGGGGCGGGCTCGGCAATCAGCCCCAGCATTTT
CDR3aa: CASSQLLGGGGLGNQPQHF

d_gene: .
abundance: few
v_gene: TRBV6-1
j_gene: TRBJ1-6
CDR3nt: TGTGCCAGCAGTGAACAGGGGATGAATAATTCACCCCTCCACTTT
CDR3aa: CASSEQGMNNSPLHF

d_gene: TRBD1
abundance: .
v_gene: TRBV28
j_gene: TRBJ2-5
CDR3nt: TGTGCCAGCAGTGAAGCGGGACAGGGAAAAGAGACCCAGTACTTC
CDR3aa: CASSEAGQGKETQYF

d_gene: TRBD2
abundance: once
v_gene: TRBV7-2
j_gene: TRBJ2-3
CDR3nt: TGTGCCAGCAGCCCCCCGGGGCTAGCGGGAGCAGATACGCAGTATTTT
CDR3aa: CASSPPGLAGADTQYF

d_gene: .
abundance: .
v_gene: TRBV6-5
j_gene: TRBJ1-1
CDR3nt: TGTGCCAGCAGCTTGGTGAGCATGAACACTGAAGCTTTCTTT
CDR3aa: CASSLVSMNTEAFF